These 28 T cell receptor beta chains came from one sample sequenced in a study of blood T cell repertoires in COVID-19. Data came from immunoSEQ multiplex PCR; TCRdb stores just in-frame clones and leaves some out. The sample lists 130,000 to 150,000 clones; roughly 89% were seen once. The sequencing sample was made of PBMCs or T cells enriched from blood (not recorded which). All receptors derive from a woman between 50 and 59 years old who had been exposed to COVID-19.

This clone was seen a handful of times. In nucleotides, the CDR3 is TGCAGCGTCACGTCCAGGATCGATGGTGAGCAGTACTTC. The encoded protein is CSVTSRIDGEQYF. This chain connects TRBV29-1 to TRBJ2-7; D uncertain. This CDR3 has 13 amino acids. The ends were cut back, 6 bases at V and 7 bases at J, with 19 bases in the middle. The germline CDR1 and CDR2 sequences are SQVTM and ANQGSEA.

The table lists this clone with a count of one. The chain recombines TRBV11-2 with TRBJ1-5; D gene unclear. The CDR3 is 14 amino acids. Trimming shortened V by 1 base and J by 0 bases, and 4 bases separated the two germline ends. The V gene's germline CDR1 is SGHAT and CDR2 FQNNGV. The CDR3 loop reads CASSLAYSNQPQHF. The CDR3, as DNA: TGTGCCAGCAGCTTAGCGTATAGCAATCAGCCCCAGCATTTT. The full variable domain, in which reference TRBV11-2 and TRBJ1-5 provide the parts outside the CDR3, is EAGVAQSPRYKIIEKRQSVAFWCNPISGHATLYWYQQILGQGPKLLIQFQNNGVVDDSQLPKDRFSAERLKGVDSTLKIQPAKLEDSAVYLCASSLAYSNQPQHFGDGTRLSIL.

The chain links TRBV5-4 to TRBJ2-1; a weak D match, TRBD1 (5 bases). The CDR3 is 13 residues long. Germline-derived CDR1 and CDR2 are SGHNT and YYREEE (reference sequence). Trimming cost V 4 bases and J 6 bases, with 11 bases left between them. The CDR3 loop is CASSVTARNEQFF. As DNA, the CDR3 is TGTGCCAGCAGCGTGACAGCTCGCAATGAGCAGTTCTTC.

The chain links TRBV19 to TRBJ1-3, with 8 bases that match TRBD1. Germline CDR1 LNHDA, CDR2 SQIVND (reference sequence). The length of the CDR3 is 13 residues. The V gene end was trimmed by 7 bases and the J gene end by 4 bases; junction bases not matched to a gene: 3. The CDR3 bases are TGTGCCAGTAATCGACAGGGGGGAAACACCATATATTTT. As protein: CASNRQGGNTIYF.

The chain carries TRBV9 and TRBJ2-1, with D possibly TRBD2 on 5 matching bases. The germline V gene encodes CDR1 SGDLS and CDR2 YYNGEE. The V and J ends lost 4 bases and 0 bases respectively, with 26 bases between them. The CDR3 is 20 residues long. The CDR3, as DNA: TGTGCCAGCAGCCCCGGGGTTAGGGATAACCGGAACTTCTCCTACAATGAGCAGTTCTTC. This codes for CASSPGVRDNRNFSYNEQFF.

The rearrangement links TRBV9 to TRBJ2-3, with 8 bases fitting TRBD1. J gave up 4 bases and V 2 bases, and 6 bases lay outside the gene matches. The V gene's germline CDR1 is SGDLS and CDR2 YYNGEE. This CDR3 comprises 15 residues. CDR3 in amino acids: CASSVLDREADTQYF. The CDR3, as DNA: TGTGCCAGCAGCGTCCTGGACAGGGAGGCAGATACGCAGTATTTT.

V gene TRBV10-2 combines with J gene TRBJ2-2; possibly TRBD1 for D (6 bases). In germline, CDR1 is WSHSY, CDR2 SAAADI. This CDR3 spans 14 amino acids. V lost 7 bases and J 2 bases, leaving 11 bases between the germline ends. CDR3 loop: CASIVGTNTGELFF. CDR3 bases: TGCGCCAGCATAGTAGGGACAAACACCGGGGAGCTGTTTTTT.

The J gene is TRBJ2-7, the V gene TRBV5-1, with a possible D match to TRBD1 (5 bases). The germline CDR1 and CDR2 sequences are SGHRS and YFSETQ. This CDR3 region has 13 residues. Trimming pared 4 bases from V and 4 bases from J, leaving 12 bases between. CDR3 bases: TGCGCCAGCAGCGCCGAGGCAGGGTACGAGCAGTACTTC. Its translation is CASSAEAGYEQYF.

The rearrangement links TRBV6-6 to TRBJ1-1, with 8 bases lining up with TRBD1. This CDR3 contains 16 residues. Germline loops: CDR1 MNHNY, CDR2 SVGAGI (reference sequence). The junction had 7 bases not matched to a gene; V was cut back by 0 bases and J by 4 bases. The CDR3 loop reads CASSYSKPDRVTEAFF. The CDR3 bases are TGTGCCAGCAGTTACTCGAAGCCGGACAGGGTCACTGAAGCTTTCTTT.

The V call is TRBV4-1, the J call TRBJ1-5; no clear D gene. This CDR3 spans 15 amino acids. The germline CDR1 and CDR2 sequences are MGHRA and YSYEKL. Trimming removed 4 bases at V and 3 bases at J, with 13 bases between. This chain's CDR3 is CASSPRDGANQPQHF. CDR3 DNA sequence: TGCGCCAGCAGCCCCCGTGATGGAGCCAATCAGCCCCAGCATTTT.

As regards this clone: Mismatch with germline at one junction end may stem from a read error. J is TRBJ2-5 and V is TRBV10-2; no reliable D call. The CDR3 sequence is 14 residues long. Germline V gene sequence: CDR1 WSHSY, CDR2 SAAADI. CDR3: CASNESPRVGTQYF. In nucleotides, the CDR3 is TGCGCCAGCAATGAGTCGCCTCGGGTTGGGACCCAGTACTTC.

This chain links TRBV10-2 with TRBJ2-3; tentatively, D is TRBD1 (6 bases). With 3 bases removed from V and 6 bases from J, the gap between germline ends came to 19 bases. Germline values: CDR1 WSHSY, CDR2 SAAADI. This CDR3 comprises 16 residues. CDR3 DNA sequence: TGCGCCAGCAGTGAAACGACAGGAACACAGTGGGATACGCAGTATTTT. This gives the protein CASSETTGTQWDTQYF.

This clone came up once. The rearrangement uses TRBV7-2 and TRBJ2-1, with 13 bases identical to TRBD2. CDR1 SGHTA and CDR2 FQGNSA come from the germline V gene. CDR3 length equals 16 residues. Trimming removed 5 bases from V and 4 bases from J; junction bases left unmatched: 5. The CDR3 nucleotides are TGTGCCAGCAGCCCACGACTAGCGGGGGGATACAATGAGCAGTTCTTC. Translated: CASSPRLAGGYNEQFF.

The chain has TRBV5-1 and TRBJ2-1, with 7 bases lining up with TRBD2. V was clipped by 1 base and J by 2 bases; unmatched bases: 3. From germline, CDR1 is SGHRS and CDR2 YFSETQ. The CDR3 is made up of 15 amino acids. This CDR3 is CASSLSGGAYNEQFF. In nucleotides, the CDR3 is TGCGCCAGCAGCTTGTCGGGAGGAGCCTACAATGAGCAGTTCTTC. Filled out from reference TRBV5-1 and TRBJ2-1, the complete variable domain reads KAGVTQTPRYLIKTRGQQVTLSCSPISGHRSVSWYQQTPGQGLQFLFEYFSETQRNKGNFPGRFSGRQFSNSRSEMNVSTLELGDSALYLCASSLSGGAYNEQFFGPGTRLTVL.

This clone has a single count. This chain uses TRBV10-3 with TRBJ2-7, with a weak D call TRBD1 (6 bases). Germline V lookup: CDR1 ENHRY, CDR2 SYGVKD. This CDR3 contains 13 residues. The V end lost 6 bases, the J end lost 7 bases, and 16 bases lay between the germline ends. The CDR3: CAISLTGRSEQYF. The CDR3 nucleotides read TGTGCCATCAGCCTAACAGGGAGATCAGAGCAGTACTTC.

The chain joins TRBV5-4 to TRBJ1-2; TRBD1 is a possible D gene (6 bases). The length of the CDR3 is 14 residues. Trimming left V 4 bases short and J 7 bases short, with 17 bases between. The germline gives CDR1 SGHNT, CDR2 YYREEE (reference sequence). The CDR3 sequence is CASSAFAGARGYTF. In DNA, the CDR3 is TGTGCCAGCAGCGCCTTCGCGGGGGCGCGTGGCTACACCTTC.

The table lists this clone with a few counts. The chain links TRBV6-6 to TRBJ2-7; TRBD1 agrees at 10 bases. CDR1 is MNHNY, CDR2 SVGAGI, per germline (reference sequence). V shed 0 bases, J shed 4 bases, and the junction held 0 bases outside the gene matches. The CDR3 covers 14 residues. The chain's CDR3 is CASSYSDRGYEQYF. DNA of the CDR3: TGTGCCAGCAGTTACTCGGACAGGGGGTACGAGCAGTACTTC.

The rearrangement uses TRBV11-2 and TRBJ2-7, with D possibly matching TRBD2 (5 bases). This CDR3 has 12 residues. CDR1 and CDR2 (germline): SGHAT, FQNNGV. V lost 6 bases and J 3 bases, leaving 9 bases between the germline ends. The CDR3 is CASSLTNYEQYF. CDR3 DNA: TGTGCCAGCAGTTTGACTAACTACGAGCAGTACTTC.

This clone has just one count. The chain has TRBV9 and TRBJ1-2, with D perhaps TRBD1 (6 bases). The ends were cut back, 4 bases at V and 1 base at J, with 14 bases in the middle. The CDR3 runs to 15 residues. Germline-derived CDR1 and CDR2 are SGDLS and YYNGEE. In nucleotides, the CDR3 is TGTGCCAGCAGCTCCCAGGACAGATTTAACTATGGCTACACCTTC. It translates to CASSSQDRFNYGYTF. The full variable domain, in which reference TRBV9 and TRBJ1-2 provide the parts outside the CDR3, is DSGVTQTPKHLITATGQRVTLRCSPRSGDLSVYWYQQSLDQGLQFLIQYYNGEERAKGNILERFSAQQFPDLHSELNLSSLELGDSALYFCASSSQDRFNYGYTFGSGTRLTVV.

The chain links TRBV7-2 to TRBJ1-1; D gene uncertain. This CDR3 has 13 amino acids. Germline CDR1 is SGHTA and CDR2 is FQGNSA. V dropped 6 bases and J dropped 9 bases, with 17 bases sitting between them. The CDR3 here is CASRPDPGGQAFF. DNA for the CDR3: TGTGCCAGCAGACCAGACCCGGGAGGCCAAGCTTTCTTT. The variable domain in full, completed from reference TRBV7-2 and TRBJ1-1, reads GAGVSQSPSNKVTEKGKDVELRCDPISGHTALYWYRQSLGQGLEFLIYFQGNSAPDKSGLPSDRFSAERTGGSVSTLTIQRTQQEDSAVYLCASRPDPGGQAFFGQGTRLTVV.

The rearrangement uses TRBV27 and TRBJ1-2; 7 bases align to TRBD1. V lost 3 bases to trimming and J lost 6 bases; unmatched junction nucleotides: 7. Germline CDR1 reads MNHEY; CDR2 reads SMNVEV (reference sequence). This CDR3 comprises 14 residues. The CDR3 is CASSFVTGADGYTF. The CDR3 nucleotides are TGTGCCAGCAGTTTTGTTACAGGGGCGGATGGCTACACCTTC.

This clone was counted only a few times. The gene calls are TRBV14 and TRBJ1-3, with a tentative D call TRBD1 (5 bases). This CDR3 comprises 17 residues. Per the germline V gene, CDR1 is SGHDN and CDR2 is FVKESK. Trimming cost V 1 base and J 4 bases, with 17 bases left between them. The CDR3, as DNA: TGTGCCAGCAGCCAAGCGGGGGGGACCATGCGCGGAAACACCATATATTTT. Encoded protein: CASSQAGGTMRGNTIYF.

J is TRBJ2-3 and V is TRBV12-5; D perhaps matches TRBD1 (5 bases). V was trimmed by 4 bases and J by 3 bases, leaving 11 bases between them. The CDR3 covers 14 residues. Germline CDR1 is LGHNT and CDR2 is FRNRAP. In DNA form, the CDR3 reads TGTGCTAGTGGTTCGGGTTCAGGGACAGATACGCAGTATTTT. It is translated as CASGSGSGTDTQYF.

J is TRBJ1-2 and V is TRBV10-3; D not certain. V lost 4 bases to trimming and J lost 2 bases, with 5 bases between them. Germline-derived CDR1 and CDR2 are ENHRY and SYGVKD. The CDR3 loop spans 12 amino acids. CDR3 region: CAISVQNYGYTF. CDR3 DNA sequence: TGTGCCATCAGTGTACAGAACTATGGCTACACCTTC.

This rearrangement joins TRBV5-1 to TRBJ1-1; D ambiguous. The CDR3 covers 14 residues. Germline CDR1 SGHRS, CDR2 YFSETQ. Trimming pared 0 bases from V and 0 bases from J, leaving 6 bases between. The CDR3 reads CASSLVGVNTEAFF. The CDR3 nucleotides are TGCGCCAGCAGCTTGGTAGGAGTGAACACTGAAGCTTTCTTT.

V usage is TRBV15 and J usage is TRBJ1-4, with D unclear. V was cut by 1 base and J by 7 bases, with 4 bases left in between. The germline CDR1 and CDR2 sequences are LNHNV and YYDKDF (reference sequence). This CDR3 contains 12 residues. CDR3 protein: CATSRVGEKLFF. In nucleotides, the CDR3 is TGTGCCACCAGCAGAGTCGGTGAAAAACTGTTTTTT. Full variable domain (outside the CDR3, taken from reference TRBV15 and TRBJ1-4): DAMVIQNPRYQVTQFGKPVTLSCSQTLNHNVMYWYQQKSSQAPKLLFHYYDKDFNNEADTPDNFQSRRPNTSFCFLDIRSPGLGDTAMYLCATSRVGEKLFFGSGTQLSVL.

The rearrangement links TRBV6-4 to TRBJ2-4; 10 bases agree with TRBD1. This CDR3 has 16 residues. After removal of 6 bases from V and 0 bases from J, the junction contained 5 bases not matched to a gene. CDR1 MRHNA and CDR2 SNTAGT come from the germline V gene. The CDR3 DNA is TGTGCCAGCAGGCGGACAGGGGGATTAGCCAAAAACATTCAGTACTTC. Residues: CASRRTGGLAKNIQYF.

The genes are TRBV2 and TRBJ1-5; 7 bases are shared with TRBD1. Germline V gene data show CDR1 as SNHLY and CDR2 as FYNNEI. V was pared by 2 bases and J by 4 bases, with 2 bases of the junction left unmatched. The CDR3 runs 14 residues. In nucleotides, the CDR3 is TGTGCCAGCAGTGAAATCAGGGGGAATCAGCCCCAGCATTTT. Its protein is CASSEIRGNQPQHF.